This T cell receptor (beta chain) stems from a study of T cells in pancreatic ductal adenocarcinoma. From germline, CDR1 is KGHSH and CDR2 LQKENI. The CDR3 is 15 residues long. Unmatched junction bases numbered 3, after V lost 2 bases and J lost 1 base. Measured with immunoSEQ multiplex PCR; TCRdb has only the in-frame clones, and not every one. There are roughly 100,000 clones in the sample; nearly 95% occur only once, and about 3.4% lies in the top ten. No neoadjuvant therapy was given to the selected pancreatic ductal adenocarcinoma patients before their surgery. There are a few counts of this clone. Its matching antigen is unknown. This same CDR3 is encoded by further DNA sequences in the sample. Study-wide findings and caveats: The resected pancreatic cancer cohort was biased toward the minority with early-stage disease.

The chain uses TRBV18 and TRBJ2-5, with 8 bases fitting TRBD2. The sequence derives from a human donor with pancreatic ductal adenocarcinoma. Sequencing input: PBMCs. Written as DNA, the CDR3 is TGTGCCAGCTCACCAAGGGCGGGAGGCCAAGAGACCCAGTACTTC. Its translation: CASSPRAGGQETQYF.